Below are 4 T cell receptor beta chains sequenced from a single sample in a study of blood T cell repertoires in COVID-19. Data came from immunoSEQ multiplex PCR; TCRdb stores just in-frame clones and leaves some out. The sample includes 60,000 to 65,000 clones, roughly 80% of them seen just once. The specimen sequenced was peripheral blood. These receptors were collected from a man in his sixties with acute or convalescent COVID-19.

In its sample, this clone was seen a few times. The chain recombines TRBV5-4 with TRBJ2-2, with D uncertain. Trimming took off 2 bases at V and 6 bases at J, with 8 bases between the two ends. Germline V CDR1 and CDR2: SGHNT, YYREEE (reference sequence). The CDR3 totals 13 residues. In DNA form, the CDR3 reads TGTGCCAGCAGCTTTCCCCAGGCCGGGGAGCTGTTTTTT. Translation gives CASSFPQAGELFF.

The chain joins TRBV29-1 to TRBJ2-1; TRBD2 agrees at 9 bases. The CDR3 consists of 16 residues. V shed 3 bases, J shed 9 bases, and the junction held 15 bases outside the gene matches. Germline CDR1 and CDR2: SQVTM and ANQGSEA. Here the CDR3 reads CSVDTPGGRAGGEQFF. The CDR3 region has the DNA TGCAGCGTTGACACTCCCGGCGGGAGGGCAGGAGGTGAGCAGTTCTTC.

This clone turned up a few times. The gene calls are TRBV21-1 and TRBJ2-7; the table's D call TRBD1 went unverified against the DNA. TRBV21-1 has pseudogene status. The length of the CDR3 is 14 residues. CDR3 in amino acids: CASSKEQGWNEQYF. The CDR3 bases are TGTGCCAGCAGCAAAGAACAGGGTTGGAACGAGCAGTACTTC.

Points on this clone: A junction end diverges from the germline sequence, so it may reflect a read error. This chain connects TRBV6-1 to TRBJ1-1, with D maybe TRBD1 (5 bases). There are 13 residues in the CDR3. CDR1 and CDR2 from the germline V gene are MNHNS and SASEGT. CDR3 sequence: CASSEGYDLKGVF. CDR3 DNA: TGTGCCAGCAGTGAAGGCTACGACCTTAAAGGGGTCTTT.